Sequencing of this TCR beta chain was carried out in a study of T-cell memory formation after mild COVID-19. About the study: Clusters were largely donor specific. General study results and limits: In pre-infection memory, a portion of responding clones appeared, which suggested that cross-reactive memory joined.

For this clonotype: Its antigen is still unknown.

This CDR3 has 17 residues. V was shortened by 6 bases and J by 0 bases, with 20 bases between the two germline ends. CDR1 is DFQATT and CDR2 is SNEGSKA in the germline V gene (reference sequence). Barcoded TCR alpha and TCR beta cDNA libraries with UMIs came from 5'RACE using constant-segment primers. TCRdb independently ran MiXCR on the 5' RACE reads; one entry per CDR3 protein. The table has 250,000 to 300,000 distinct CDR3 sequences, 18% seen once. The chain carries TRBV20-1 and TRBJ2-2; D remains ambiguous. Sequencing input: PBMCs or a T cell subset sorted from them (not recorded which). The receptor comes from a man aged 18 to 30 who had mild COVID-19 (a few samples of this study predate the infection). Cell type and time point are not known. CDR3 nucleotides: TGCAGTGCCTCGATTCGGCAGCGTAACGCGAACACCGGGGAGCTGTTTTTT. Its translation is CSASIRQRNANTGELFF.